The rows below give T cell receptor beta chains drawn from one sample of a study of cytomegalovirus exposure and HLA in healthy donors. Generated by immunoSEQ multiplex PCR, the TCRdb table keeps only in-frame clones and is missing some. This sample has around 100,000 clones, with almost 70% found just once. Sequenced sample: PBMCs. These receptors were taken from a young man in good health and CMV-seropositive. CDR3s include the opening cysteine and the closing phenylalanine or tryptophan. A D gene is named only where the DNA matches it firmly. Clone size is given for some rows only: seen once, a few or many times, or a class if the clone is expanded.

D gene | clone size | J gene | V gene | CDR3 DNA | CDR3 protein
TRBD1 | few | TRBJ1-6 | TRBV6-5 | TGTGCCAGCACTTTGACAGGGGGTAATTCACCCCTCCACTTT | CASTLTGGNSPLHF
. | . | TRBJ1-4 | TRBV28 | TGTGCCAGCATTCGTCCCGGGGTTGAAAAACTGTTTTTT | CASIRPGVEKLFF
TRBD2 | . | TRBJ2-3 | TRBV9 | TGTGCCAGCAGCGTATCCAGGACTAGCGGGAGGGCAGATACGCAGTATTTT | CASSVSRTSGRADTQYF
TRBD2 | few | TRBJ2-1 | TRBV11-2 | TGTGCCAGCAGCTTAAGGGGACTAGCGGACTACAATGAGCAGTTCTTC | CASSLRGLADYNEQFF
. | . | TRBJ2-4 | TRBV29-1 | TGCAGCGTTACGAGGCAAAGCATTCAGTACTTC | CSVTRQSIQYF
TRBD1 | . | TRBJ1-2 | TRBV27 | TGTGCCAGCTCCCGGGACAGCCTCAACTATGGCTACACCTTC | CASSRDSLNYGYTF
TRBD1 | . | TRBJ1-6 | TRBV4-3 | TGCGCCAGCAGCCAGACTGACAGGGGGCAAGGTTCACCCCTCCACTTT | CASSQTDRGQGSPLHF
TRBD1 | . | TRBJ1-2 | TRBV19 | TGTGCCAGTAGTTCTTTTTCCAGGGGGCGTAGGCTTTTCTATGGCTACACCTTC | CASSSFSRGRRLFYGYTF
. | few | TRBJ1-1 | TRBV11-3 | TGTGCCAGCAGCCCCGTTACGGACACTGAAGCTTTCTTT | CASSPVTDTEAFF
. | . | TRBJ1-5 | TRBV27 | TGTGCCAGCAGTTTATCGCTGACAGCCATTGGCAATCAGCCCCAGCATTTT | CASSLSLTAIGNQPQHF
TRBD1 | . | TRBJ1-5 | TRBV18 | TGTGCCAGCTCACGGAGACCGGGACAGGGGAAATATAGCAATCAGCCCCAGCATTTT | CASSRRPGQGKYSNQPQHF
. | . | TRBJ2-7 | TRBV6-5 | TGTGCCAGCAGTTACTCGGGGGGGGGCCCTCGCGAGCAGTACTTC | CASSYSGGGPREQYF
TRBD2 | . | TRBJ2-3 | TRBV6-1 | TGTGCCAGCAGTGAAGTGTTTAGACTAGCGGGGGGGCCGATTTTCACAGATACGCAGTATTTT | CASSEVFRLAGGPIFTDTQYF
TRBD2 | . | TRBJ2-2 | TRBV5-1 | TGCGCCAGCAGCACCCGGACTAGCCCCGGGGAGCTGTTTTTT | CASSTRTSPGELFF
. | few | TRBJ2-5 | TRBV18 | TGTGCCAGCACGCTACAGGGAAGCGAGACCCAGTACTTC | CASTLQGSETQYF
. | . | TRBJ1-4 | TRBV19 | TGTGCCAGTAAAGCGGGGGCAACTAATGAAAAACTGTTTTTT | CASKAGATNEKLFF
. | few | TRBJ2-5 | TRBV19 | TGTGCCAGTAATCCGGGGTTCCAAGAGACCCAGTACTTC | CASNPGFQETQYF
. | . | TRBJ2-3 | TRBV5-1 | TGCGCCAGCAGCTTGTACGGGGGATTCACAGATACGCAGTATTTT | CASSLYGGFTDTQYF
. | . | TRBJ2-7 | TRBV6-1 | TGTGCCAGTACTCTCGGCGGGGTCGCGGTGCAGTACTTC | CASTLGGVAVQYF
. | few | TRBJ2-5 | TRBV5-4 | TGTGCCAGCAGCTTGGGGTCGAAGGAGGGGATAGAGACCCAGTACTTC | CASSLGSKEGIETQYF
. | few | TRBJ2-7 | TRBV10-3 | TGTGCCATCAGTGACAGGGGCGAAGGCGAGCAGTACTTC | CAISDRGEGEQYF
TRBD2 | few | TRBJ2-1 | TRBV5-6 | TGTGCCAGCAGCTTGGGCCTAGCGGGAACCTTGATCTTC | CASSLGLAGTLIF
TRBD1 | . | TRBJ1-1 | TRBV27 | TGTGCCAGCACCGCAGGGGGTCACACTGAAGCTTTCTTT | CASTAGGHTEAFF
. | once | TRBJ2-1 | TRBV5-8 | TGTGCCAGCAGCTTGGGCGGGACAGTTTACAATGAGCAGTTCTTC | CASSLGGTVYNEQFF
. | . | TRBJ2-1 | TRBV28 | TGTGCCAGCAGTTTAGGACTGGGGGCGCGCTTCGGTGAGCAGTTCTTC | CASSLGLGARFGEQFF
. | few | TRBJ1-1 | TRBV11-3 | TGTGCCAGCAGCCAACAAAGGAACACTGAAGCTTTCTTT | CASSQQRNTEAFF
. | . | TRBJ1-5 | TRBV7-9 | TGTGCCAGCAGCTTCGAGGGCTATAGCAATCAGCCCCAGCATTTT | CASSFEGYSNQPQHF
TRBD1 | . | TRBJ2-1 | TRBV18 | TGTGCCAGCTCAATTGACAGGGGGTCTTACAATGAGCAGTTCTTC | CASSIDRGSYNEQFF
TRBD2 | once | TRBJ2-5 | TRBV6-1 | TGTGCCAGCAGTGCGCGCCTAGCGGTTCAGTACCAAGAGACCCAGTACTTC | CASSARLAVQYQETQYF
TRBD1 | . | TRBJ1-3 | TRBV19 | TGTGCCAGTAGTGACACAGGGGGCACTGGAAACACCATATATTTT | CASSDTGGTGNTIYF
. | . | TRBJ1-1 | TRBV9 | TGTGCCAGCAGCGTAGGTCAGGGGGAAGCTTTCTTT | CASSVGQGEAFF
TRBD1 | few | TRBJ2-5 | TRBV5-6 | TGTGCCAGCAGCTGGGACAGTCAAGAGACCCAGTACTTC | CASSWDSQETQYF